The present T cell receptor (beta chain) was sequenced within a study of regulatory T cells in long-lasting Graves disease. Study-wide background: Over-5-year antithyroid drug use with positive TSH receptor antibodies defined persistent Graves' disease in the study.

Time point reported: persistent/refractory GD, antithyroid drugs over 5 years with positive TRAb. PBMCs provided the RNA from which the TCR library was made. Construction of TCR beta libraries relied on iRepertoire HTBI primers and on Arm-PCR targeting CDR3 regions. TCRdb itself ran the multiplex PCR reads through MiXCR, one entry per CDR3 protein. Found here are approximately 400,000 distinct CDR3 sequences, 20% to 30% of them singletons; the top ten hold over 25%. Trimming removed 3 bases from V and 4 bases from J, with 15 bases in between. Germline-derived CDR1 and CDR2 are SNHLY and FYNNEI. The length of the CDR3 is 15 residues.

This specimen consisted of peripheral blood mononuclear cells (PBMCs), obtained when the disease was refractory, from a patient treated with antithyroid drugs. The V gene is TRBV2, the J gene TRBJ1-1, with D possibly being TRBD1 (6 bases). The sequence was collected from a female donor with Graves disease. The CDR3 loop is CASSESQGGGTEAFF. In DNA form, the CDR3 reads TGTGCCAGCAGTGAGTCCCAAGGAGGGGGCACTGAAGCTTTCTTT.